This T cell receptor (beta chain) was documented in a study of blood T cell repertoires in COVID-19. Across the whole study: The United States, Italy and Spain supplied acute and convalescent COVID-19 samples. Sources were T cells, B-cell-depleted T cells, or PBMCs; the material itself was cDNA or gDNA.

This clone was counted a few times. Original data processing: Amplification with reference gene primers provided the estimates of nucleated cell counts. Produced via immunoSEQ multiplex PCR; TCRdb's table is partial and in-frame only. V, J and clone size are taken as reported in that table, and D and trimming were inferred from the DNA itself. The sample carries over 40,000 clones, about nine tenths recorded once. Germline CDR1 reads KGHSH; CDR2 reads LQKENI. Germline trimming cut 11 bases from V and 0 bases from J; bases unmatched to any gene: 9. CDR3 size: 15 residues. The sequenced sample was peripheral blood. J is TRBJ2-1 and V is TRBV18, with 8 bases matching TRBD1. This clonotype was obtained from a man older than 75 with acute or convalescent COVID-19. DNA of the CDR3: TGTGCCGGAGGACAGGGACATTCCTCCTACAATGAGCAGTTCTTC. The encoded protein is CAGGQGHSSYNEQFF.